These 27 T cell receptor beta chains came from one sample sequenced in a study of CD8 T cell repertoires and HIV-1 epitope variants. Sequencing used immunoSEQ multiplex PCR; TCRdb keeps in-frame clones, though not all of them. The top ten clones hold under 30% of a sample with under 100,000 clones, roughly four fifths of them seen once. Sequenced: uncultured baseline CD8+ T cells from peripheral blood mononuclear cells (PBMCs). All receptors come from a male donor with HIV.

This clone was counted a few times. V gene TRBV7-9 combines with J gene TRBJ1-2, with D perhaps matching TRBD1 (5 bases). V lost 5 bases and J lost 0, with 13 bases in between. This CDR3 has 15 amino acids. Germline CDR1 SEHNR, CDR2 FQNEAQ (reference sequence). The CDR3 reads CASSISGAPNYGYTF. The CDR3 region has the DNA TGTGCCAGCAGCATTTCTGGGGCACCTAACTATGGCTACACCTTC.

This clone was observed a few times. V and J are TRBV29-1 and TRBJ1-5, with 7 bases lining up with TRBD1. Per germline, CDR1 SQVTM and CDR2 ANQGSEA. The length of the CDR3 is 13 residues. After removal of 4 bases from V and 4 bases from J, the junction contained 4 bases not matched to a gene. CDR3 bases: TGCAGCGTTGGGGACAGCGGAAATCAGCCCCAGCATTTT. Its translation is CSVGDSGNQPQHF.

This clone has a handful of counts. This chain's CDR3 is CASLSGRGGNEQFF. DNA of the CDR3: TGTGCCAGCCTGAGCGGGAGGGGGGGCAATGAGCAGTTCTTC. The rearrangement joins TRBV6-1 to TRBJ2-1; 10 bases are shared with TRBD2. Germline CDR1 MNHNS, CDR2 SASEGT. The CDR3 contains 14 residues. V lost 8 bases, J lost 6 bases, and 7 bases stayed unmatched.

This chain uses TRBV6-5 with TRBJ2-5, with no clear D. Trimming stripped 8 bases from V and 0 bases from J, with 10 bases between. Germline CDR1 MNHEY, CDR2 SVGAGI. This CDR3 comprises 13 residues. CDR3 residues: CASSTAYQETQYF. The CDR3 DNA reads as TGTGCCAGCTCTACAGCGTACCAAGAGACCCAGTACTTC.

The V gene is TRBV28, the J gene TRBJ2-1, with D unclear. The V end was cut by 3 bases, the J end by 0 bases, with 9 bases between. Germline CDR1 is MDHEN and CDR2 is SYDVKM. This CDR3 has 15 residues. This CDR3 reads CASSFRTSSYNEQFF. The CDR3 DNA reads TGTGCCAGCAGTTTCAGAACCAGCTCCTACAATGAGCAGTTCTTC. The full variable domain, rest sourced from reference TRBV28 and TRBJ2-1, is DVKVTQSSRYLVKRTGEKVFLECVQDMDHENMFWYRQDPGLGLRLIYFSYDVKMKEKGDIPEGYSVSREKKERFSLILESASTNQTSMYLCASSFRTSSYNEQFFGPGTRLTVL.

The rearrangement joins TRBV15 to TRBJ2-2; the D is unclear. Germline V gene data show CDR1 as LNHNV and CDR2 as YYDKDF (reference sequence). This CDR3 comprises 16 residues. V lost 4 bases and J 0 bases, leaving 12 bases between the germline ends. This CDR3 reads CATSKVTDANTGELFF. In DNA, the CDR3 is TGTGCCACCAGCAAAGTCACCGACGCGAACACCGGGGAGCTGTTTTTT.

This clone was picked up a small number of times. The chain recombines TRBV29-1 with TRBJ2-1; TRBD2 matches 7 bases. The junction had 14 bases not matched to a gene; V was cut back by 7 bases and J by 2 bases. CDR1 SQVTM and CDR2 ANQGSEA come from the germline V gene. The CDR3 is made up of 16 amino acids. The CDR3 reads CSATGGRELTYNEQFF. The CDR3, as DNA: TGCAGCGCGACTGGAGGGCGGGAGCTTACCTACAATGAGCAGTTCTTC.

V and J are TRBV2 and TRBJ2-2; D is possibly TRBD2 (5 bases). Germline assignment: CDR1 SNHLY and CDR2 FYNNEI. The CDR3 has 15 residues. The V end was cut by 5 bases, the J end by 7 bases, with 17 bases between. The CDR3 sequence: CASSPRSGMGGELFF. The CDR3 DNA is TGTGCCAGCAGTCCACGATCCGGGATGGGCGGGGAGCTGTTTTTT.

The rearrangement uses TRBV10-3 and TRBJ2-7; TRBD2 might be the D (5 bases). The CDR3 consists of 15 residues. Germline V gives CDR1 ENHRY, CDR2 SYGVKD. The V and J ends lost 2 bases and 0 bases respectively, with 11 bases between them. The CDR3 reads CAISEPEEHSYEQYF. The CDR3 DNA reads as TGTGCCATCAGTGAGCCGGAGGAACACTCCTACGAGCAGTACTTC.

This chain connects TRBV9 to TRBJ2-1, with 7 bases fitting TRBD2. The CDR3 extends over 15 amino acids. V lost 1 base, J lost 7 bases, and 8 bases stayed unmatched. The V gene's germline CDR1 is SGDLS and CDR2 YYNGEE. CDR3 coding DNA: TGTGCCAGCAGCGTACTGGGACTACAAGGGAATGAGCAGTTCTTC. Amino acids: CASSVLGLQGNEQFF.

The chain couples TRBV9 to TRBJ1-3; D is perhaps TRBD1 (5 bases). The germline V gene encodes CDR1 SGDLS and CDR2 YYNGEE. Trimming cost V 0 bases and J 0 bases, with 13 bases left between them. The CDR3 totals 17 residues. The CDR3 nucleotides read TGTGCCAGCAGCGTAGCTGGAGGGGCCAGCTCTGGAAACACCATATATTTT. Its protein is CASSVAGGASSGNTIYF.

The genes are TRBV19 and TRBJ1-5; 7 bases map to TRBD1. The CDR3 extends over 16 amino acids. Germline values: CDR1 LNHDA, CDR2 SQIVND (reference sequence). Unmatched junction bases numbered 8, after V lost 5 bases and J lost 1 base. Written as DNA, the CDR3 is TGTGCCAGTAGTTCTCTCGGGACAGCGAGCAATCAGCCCCAGCATTTT. It encodes CASSSLGTASNQPQHF.

The V and J genes are TRBV6-5 and TRBJ2-2, with D possibly matching TRBD2 (5 bases). The CDR3 is 16 amino acids. Trimming removed 0 bases from V and 5 bases from J, with 13 bases in between. Germline V gives CDR1 MNHEY, CDR2 SVGAGI. The CDR3: CASSYSSNPGTGELFF. The CDR3 nucleotides read TGTGCCAGCAGTTACTCGAGTAATCCGGGGACCGGGGAGCTGTTTTTT.

The V and J genes are TRBV7-9 and TRBJ2-7; D unresolved. Per the germline V gene, CDR1 is SEHNR and CDR2 is FQNEAQ (reference sequence). The CDR3 spans 14 residues. Trimming shortened V by 8 bases and J by 3 bases, and 17 bases separated the two germline ends. CDR3 in amino acids: CASAPSQVYYEQYF. CDR3 DNA: TGTGCCAGCGCCCCGTCGCAAGTGTACTACGAGCAGTACTTC.

Only one count was recorded for this clone. This rearrangement joins TRBV6-5 to TRBJ1-4; 9 bases align to TRBD1. Trimming removed 6 bases from V and 8 bases from J; junction bases left unmatched: 7. The CDR3 loop spans 14 amino acids. Germline CDR1 reads MNHEY; CDR2 reads SVGAGI. CDR3 region: CASRGGQGGEKLFF. CDR3 sequence (DNA): TGTGCCAGCAGGGGGGGACAGGGAGGAGAAAAACTGTTTTTT.

The J gene is TRBJ1-2, the V gene TRBV5-1; 10 positions agree with TRBD1. The CDR3 is 17 amino acids. With 3 bases clipped from V and 7 bases from J, the junction kept 15 bases outside the gene matches. The germline V gene encodes CDR1 SGHRS and CDR2 YFSETQ. Here the CDR3 reads CASSSNRDRGWLGGYTF. CDR3 in DNA: TGCGCCAGCAGCTCAAACCGGGACAGGGGATGGTTGGGTGGCTACACCTTC. Together with reference TRBV5-1 and TRBJ1-2, the CDR3 gives the full variable domain: KAGVTQTPRYLIKTRGQQVTLSCSPISGHRSVSWYQQTPGQGLQFLFEYFSETQRNKGNFPGRFSGRQFSNSRSEMNVSTLELGDSALYLCASSSNRDRGWLGGYTFGSGTRLTVV.

The V call is TRBV6-5, the J call TRBJ1-1; D is unclear. The V gene lost 2 bases and the J gene lost 4 bases, with 8 bases spanning the gap. CDR1 is MNHEY, CDR2 SVGAGI, per germline. This CDR3 has 13 residues. CDR3 sequence reads: CASSYAGSTEAFF. The DNA of the CDR3 is TGTGCCAGCAGTTACGCTGGTTCCACTGAAGCTTTCTTT.

The gene calls are TRBV5-1 and TRBJ2-1; 9 nucleotides line up with TRBD2. The CDR3 consists of 17 residues. V trimming: 5 bases; J trimming: 4 bases; junction bases outside the gene matches: 13. Germline V gene lookup returns CDR1 SGHRS and CDR2 YFSETQ. The CDR3 coding sequence is TGCGCCAGCAGTTTTTCTTCACTAGCGGGTAGTTACAATGAGCAGTTCTTC. Its translation: CASSFSSLAGSYNEQFF.

The chain recombines TRBV27 with TRBJ2-3; no firm D call. Trimming pared 6 bases from V and 12 bases from J, leaving 13 bases between. The CDR3 spans 11 residues. Germline values: CDR1 MNHEY, CDR2 SMNVEV (reference sequence). The CDR3 DNA reads TGTGCCAGCAGCTACGGATCTCTTCAGTATTTT. It specifies CASSYGSLQYF.

The chain is built from TRBV12-5 and TRBJ2-3; D is unclear. Trimming took 9 bases from V and 1 from J, leaving 11 bases between them. CDR1 is LGHNT, CDR2 FRNRAP, per germline. The CDR3 is 13 amino acids. The DNA for the CDR3 is TGTGCTAGCACCCCCCCCGGCACAGATACGCAGTATTTT. This sequence encodes CASTPPGTDTQYF.

This sequence joins TRBV28 and TRBJ2-5; the D gene is possibly TRBD1 (5 bases). The CDR3 length is 11 residues. Germline V lookup: CDR1 MDHEN, CDR2 SYDVKM. Trimming cost V 6 bases and J 3 bases, with 5 bases left between them. This CDR3 is CASRGEETQYF. In DNA form, the CDR3 reads TGTGCCAGCAGAGGGGAAGAGACCCAGTACTTC.

The J gene is TRBJ2-3, the V gene TRBV11-1, with 7 positions matching TRBD1. Trimming took 5 bases from V and 5 from J; bases not matched to a gene: 13. The CDR3 length is 16 residues. Germline values: CDR1 SGHAT, CDR2 FQDESV (reference sequence). The CDR3 here is CASSLDLGTGEDTQYF. CDR3 nucleotides: TGTGCCAGCAGCCTAGATTTAGGAACAGGGGAAGATACGCAGTATTTT.

There are a few counts of this clone. The chain recombines TRBV7-3 with TRBJ1-2; D unclear. This CDR3 contains 13 residues. Germline V CDR1 and CDR2: SGHTA, FQGTGA. Trimming removed 5 bases from V and 8 bases from J, with 15 bases in between. The CDR3 coding sequence is TGTGCCAGCAGCCTAAGACAAGGGAGCGGCTACACCTTC. The encoded protein is CASSLRQGSGYTF.

J is TRBJ1-6 and V is TRBV28; possibly TRBD1 for D (6 bases). CDR1 and CDR2 (germline): MDHEN, SYDVKM. V shed 6 bases and J shed 9 bases, with 12 bases lying between them. The CDR3 loop spans 13 amino acids. CDR3 loop: CASRGHGGSPLHF. Here the CDR3 DNA reads TGTGCCAGCAGGGGACACGGGGGTTCACCCCTCCACTTT.

This chain connects TRBV7-2 to TRBJ2-1, with 14 bases fitting TRBD2. This CDR3 region has 17 residues. Unmatched junction bases numbered 12, after V lost 6 bases and J lost 8 bases. Germline CDR1 SGHTA, CDR2 FQGNSA. CDR3 nucleotide sequence: TGTGCCAGCAGAGTCGGGACTAGCGGGGGCGCGAGAGATGAGCAGTTCTTC. Residues: CASRVGTSGGARDEQFF.

This sequence joins TRBV27 and TRBJ2-1, with 12 bases fitting TRBD2. Germline trimming cut 3 bases from V and 9 bases from J; bases unmatched to any gene: 3. The CDR3 covers 14 residues. The V gene's germline CDR1 is MNHEY and CDR2 SMNVEV (reference sequence). CDR3 sequence: CASSLLAGGSEQFF. The CDR3 DNA reads as TGTGCCAGCAGTTTGCTAGCGGGGGGGAGTGAGCAGTTCTTC.

This chain connects TRBV9 to TRBJ1-6; TRBD1 matches 7 bases. Germline V lookup: CDR1 SGDLS, CDR2 YYNGEE. V lost 3 bases, J lost 7 bases, and 7 bases stayed unmatched. CDR3 size: 15 residues. CDR3 protein: CASSGGTGVNSPLHF. The CDR3 DNA follows: TGTGCCAGCAGCGGGGGAACAGGGGTAAATTCACCCCTCCACTTT.